Shown below are 17 T cell receptor beta chains from a single sample sequenced in a study of T cell changes during pregnancy in multiple sclerosis. Profiling relied on immunoSEQ multiplex PCR, and the TCRdb table lists in-frame clones only, not all of them. This sample has over 35,000 clones; 80% to 95% occur once, and the top ten carry 13%. This specimen consisted of CD8+ T cells from peripheral blood mononuclear cells, obtained in the first trimester of pregnancy. Source of these receptors: a female donor with multiple sclerosis, enrolled in a pregnancy study.

This chain links TRBV13 with TRBJ1-1; perhaps TRBD1 as D (5 bases). Trimming removed 5 bases from V and 3 bases from J, with 19 bases in between. The CDR3 is 16 amino acids. In germline, CDR1 is PRHDT, CDR2 FYEKMQ (reference sequence). The CDR3 DNA reads TGTGCCAGCAGCACCCGACGTTCAGGGTTCGACACTGAAGCTTTCTTT. Protein product: CASSTRRSGFDTEAFF.

J is TRBJ1-1 and V is TRBV2; D not certain. With 6 bases removed from V and 5 bases from J, the gap between germline ends came to 10 bases. Germline-derived CDR1 and CDR2 are SNHLY and FYNNEI. This CDR3 is 12 amino acids long. CDR3 region: CASSDYRTEAFF. The CDR3 DNA sequence: TGTGCCAGCAGCGATTATCGGACTGAAGCTTTCTTT.

The rearrangement links TRBV28 to TRBJ1-5; no definite D call. The ends were cut back, 3 bases at V and 4 bases at J, with 10 bases in the middle. The CDR3 length is 14 residues. Germline values: CDR1 MDHEN, CDR2 SYDVKM. The CDR3: CASSFLGHNQPQHF. CDR3 DNA sequence: TGTGCCAGCAGTTTTCTTGGGCATAATCAGCCCCAGCATTTT.

The chain links TRBV7-9 to TRBJ2-7, with D tentatively TRBD2 (5 bases). There are 14 residues in the CDR3. Looked up from germline, CDR1 is SEHNR and CDR2 is FQNEAQ (reference sequence). Deletions cut 7 bases from V and 3 bases from J, with 16 bases between. CDR3 amino acids: CASTRGSLVYEQYF. Here the CDR3 DNA reads TGTGCCAGCACCCGTGGGAGTTTAGTCTACGAGCAGTACTTC. Supplemented by reference TRBV7-9 and TRBJ2-7, the full variable domain reads DTGVSQNPRHKITKRGQNVTFRCDPISEHNRLYWYRQTLGQGPEFLTYFQNEAQLEKSRLLSDRFSAERPKGSFSTLEIQRTEQGDSAMYLCASTRGSLVYEQYFGPGTRLTVT.

V usage is TRBV11-2 and J usage is TRBJ2-2; TRBD2 agrees at 10 bases. CDR1 is SGHAT, CDR2 FQNNGV, per germline. The CDR3 is made up of 19 amino acids. V lost 5 bases and J lost 4; bases outside the gene matches: 16. This CDR3 reads CASSRGASGGTGGTGELFF. The CDR3 DNA reads as TGTGCCAGCAGCCGTGGCGCTAGCGGGGGAACTGGGGGCACCGGGGAGCTGTTTTTT.

The chain carries TRBV7-9 and TRBJ2-3, with TRBD2 identical over 9 bases. This CDR3 has 16 amino acids. Germline V CDR1 and CDR2: SEHNR, FQNEAQ (reference sequence). J was trimmed by 3 bases and V by 3 bases; bases with no gene match: 7. DNA of the CDR3: TGTGCCAGCAGCTTCCTAGCGGGGTGGGGGACAGATACGCAGTATTTT. Its translation: CASSFLAGWGTDTQYF.

V is TRBV7-6 and J is TRBJ2-3; the match to TRBD1 covers 9 bases. The germline CDR1 and CDR2 sequences are SGHVS and FNYEAQ. V lost 5 bases, J lost 4 bases, and 7 bases stayed unmatched. The CDR3 consists of 15 residues. CDR3: CASSTPGQGPDTQYF. CDR3 sequence (DNA): TGTGCCAGCAGCACACCGGGACAGGGACCAGATACGCAGTATTTT. Full variable domain (outside the CDR3, taken from reference TRBV7-6 and TRBJ2-3): GAGVSQSPRYKVTKRGQDVALRCDPISGHVSLYWYRQALGQGPEFLTYFNYEAQQDKSGLPNDRFSAERPEGSISTLTIQRTEQRDSAMYRCASSTPGQGPDTQYFGPGTRLTVL.

The V call is TRBV11-2, the J call TRBJ2-1; D remains ambiguous. Trimming cost V 1 base and J 0 bases, with 10 bases left between them. The CDR3 totals 16 residues. The V gene's germline CDR1 is SGHAT and CDR2 FQNNGV. This chain's CDR3 is CASSLVGRGSYNEQFF. In nucleotides, the CDR3 is TGTGCCAGCAGCTTAGTTGGTAGAGGCTCCTACAATGAGCAGTTCTTC. Full variable domain (missing parts from reference TRBV11-2 and TRBJ2-1): EAGVAQSPRYKIIEKRQSVAFWCNPISGHATLYWYQQILGQGPKLLIQFQNNGVVDDSQLPKDRFSAERLKGVDSTLKIQPAKLEDSAVYLCASSLVGRGSYNEQFFGPGTRLTVL.

DNA for the CDR3: TGTGCCAGCAGTTACTCGAGTCAGGGAACCTACGAGCAGTACTTC. Protein product: CASSYSSQGTYEQYF. This chain uses TRBV6-5 with TRBJ2-7, with a possible D match to TRBD1 (5 bases). This CDR3 contains 15 residues. The V gene's germline CDR1 is MNHEY and CDR2 SVGAGI. Trimming removed 0 bases from V and 2 bases from J, with 11 bases in between.

V and J are TRBV6-1 and TRBJ1-5; 9 bases agree with TRBD1. CDR1 is MNHNS and CDR2 is SASEGT in the germline V gene. This CDR3 has 16 amino acids. Trimming at V came to 4 bases and at J to 5 bases, leaving 9 bases not matched to a gene. The CDR3 DNA sequence: TGTGCCAGCAGTGCAACACCGGGACAGGGCGATCAGCCCCAGCATTTT. As protein: CASSATPGQGDQPQHF.

The genes are TRBV6-1 and TRBJ1-4; no firm D call. Germline CDR1 reads MNHNS; CDR2 reads SASEGT. This CDR3 comprises 15 residues. Trimming stripped 1 base from V and 7 bases from J, with 13 bases between. CDR3 coding DNA: TGTGCCAGCAGTGAAGGGGAGGGATTAAGTGAAAAACTGTTTTTT. This codes for CASSEGEGLSEKLFF.

The chain links TRBV2 to TRBJ2-2; D gene unclear. Trimming shortened V by 5 bases and J by 6 bases, and 10 bases separated the two germline ends. Germline V gives CDR1 SNHLY, CDR2 FYNNEI. This CDR3 contains 13 residues. The chain's CDR3 is CASSPQVPGELFF. The CDR3 coding sequence is TGTGCCAGCAGTCCCCAGGTCCCCGGGGAGCTGTTTTTT. Complete variable domain (other parts from reference TRBV2 and TRBJ2-2): EPEVTQTPSHQVTQMGQEVILRCVPISNHLYFYWYRQILGQKVEFLVSFYNNEISEKSEIFDDQFSVERPDGSNFTLKIRSTKLEDSAMYFCASSPQVPGELFFGEGSRLTVL.

CDR3 sequence (DNA): TGTGCCAGCAGCTTTGGAGCGGAAGAGACCCAGTACTTC. This sequence encodes CASSFGAEETQYF. The rearrangement joins TRBV11-2 to TRBJ2-5; tentatively, D is TRBD2 (5 bases). The ends were cut back, 3 bases at V and 3 bases at J, with 8 bases in the middle. CDR1 and CDR2 from the germline V gene are SGHAT and FQNNGV. CDR3 length: 13 amino acids.

This chain connects TRBV19 to TRBJ1-1; TRBD1 might be the D (5 bases). The CDR3 consists of 14 residues. Trimming stripped 3 bases from V and 0 bases from J, with 8 bases between. Looked up from germline, CDR1 is LNHDA and CDR2 is SQIVND (reference sequence). CDR3 sequence (DNA): TGTGCCAGTAGTATGGGACTCTTGAACACTGAAGCTTTCTTT. It yields the protein CASSMGLLNTEAFF.

J is TRBJ1-1 and V is TRBV11-3; 7 nucleotides match TRBD1. V lost 5 bases, J lost 9 bases, and 9 bases stayed unmatched. The CDR3 loop spans 13 amino acids. Looked up from germline, CDR1 is SGHNT and CDR2 is YENEEA. CDR3 in amino acids: CASSVGTANQAFF. The CDR3 DNA reads as TGTGCCAGCAGCGTCGGGACAGCTAATCAAGCTTTCTTT. Based on the CDR3 plus reference TRBV11-3 and TRBJ1-1, the full variable domain is EAGVVQSPRYKIIEKKQPVAFWCNPISGHNTLYWYLQNLGQGPELLIRYENEEAVDDSQLPKDRFSAERLKGVDSTLKIQPAELGDSAVYLCASSVGTANQAFFGQGTRLTVV.

The table lists this clone with a few counts. This chain connects TRBV2 to TRBJ2-1; perhaps TRBD1 as D (6 bases). The germline V and J ends were trimmed by 7 bases and 4 bases, with 8 bases remaining between them. The CDR3 covers 12 residues. The V gene's germline CDR1 is SNHLY and CDR2 FYNNEI. As DNA, the CDR3 is TGTGCCAGCATGCAGGGGTACAATGAGCAGTTCTTC. Protein product: CASMQGYNEQFF.

The rearrangement uses TRBV25-1 and TRBJ2-2; 7 bases line up with TRBD1. Germline trimming cut 8 bases from V and 2 bases from J; bases unmatched to any gene: 2. The germline gives CDR1 MGHDK, CDR2 SYGVNS. This CDR3 is 13 amino acids long. The chain's CDR3 is CASRDSNTGELFF. The DNA for the CDR3 is TGTGCCAGCCGGGACAGCAACACCGGGGAGCTGTTTTTT.